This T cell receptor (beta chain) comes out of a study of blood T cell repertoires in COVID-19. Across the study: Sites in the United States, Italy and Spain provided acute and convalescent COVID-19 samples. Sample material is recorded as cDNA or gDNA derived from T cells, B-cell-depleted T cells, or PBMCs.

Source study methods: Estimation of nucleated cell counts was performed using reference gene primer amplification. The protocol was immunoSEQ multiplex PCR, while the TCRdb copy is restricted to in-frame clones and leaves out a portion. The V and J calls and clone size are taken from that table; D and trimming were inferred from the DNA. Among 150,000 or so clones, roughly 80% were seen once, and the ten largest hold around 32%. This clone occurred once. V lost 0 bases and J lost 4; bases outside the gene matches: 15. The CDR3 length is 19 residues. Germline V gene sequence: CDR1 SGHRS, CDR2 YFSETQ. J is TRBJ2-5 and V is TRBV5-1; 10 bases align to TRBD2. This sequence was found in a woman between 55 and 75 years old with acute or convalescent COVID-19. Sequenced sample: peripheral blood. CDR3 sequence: CASSLVGTSEIDRRETQYF. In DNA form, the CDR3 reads TGCGCCAGCAGCTTGGTGGGGACTAGCGAAATTGATCGGCGAGAGACCCAGTACTTC.